This T cell receptor beta chain was identified in a study of early T cells in non-severe SARS-CoV-2 infection. This clonotype was recorded at least ten times. Its antigen is not known. General study points: The VDJdb matching leaned toward anti-spike CD8 responses and overlooked private and CD4 specificities.

Germline assignment: CDR1 LNHDA and CDR2 SQIVND (reference sequence). With 4 bases clipped from V and 3 bases from J, the junction kept 9 bases outside the gene matches. This CDR3 is 15 amino acids long. Via MiXCR, TCRdb re-called the 5' RACE reads, giving one row per CDR3 protein. The sample has roughly 50,000 distinct CDR3 sequences; around 8% are singletons. The sample comprised whole blood. The clonotype was recovered from an adult who was a healthcare worker with PCR-confirmed SARS-CoV-2 infection or an uninfected control (not recorded which). This chain connects TRBV19 to TRBJ2-7; the match to TRBD2 covers 7 bases. CDR3: CASSSGGPPHYEQYF. The DNA for the CDR3 is TGTGCCAGTAGTAGCGGGGGTCCTCCACACTACGAGCAGTACTTC.